The entry below describes one T cell receptor (beta chain). Antigen: not known. Reanalyzing the 5' RACE reads, TCRdb keeps one entry per CDR3 protein, without DNA. Its clone listing holds approximately 380,000 distinct CDR3 sequences. This CDR3 contains 19 residues. CDR1 is LGHNA and CDR2 is YSLEER in the germline V gene. The data were obtained in a study of monozygotic twins with inflammatory bowel disease. Study outcomes and limitations: A reduction in TCRbeta diversity (inverse Simpson) was seen in IBD patients relative to healthy co-twins.

This chain uses TRBV4-3 with TRBJ2-4; TCRdb reports TRBD2, a call that lacks DNA to check it against. This TCR derives from a human donor with ulcerative colitis or Crohn's disease, or a healthy co-twin of an affected twin (not recorded which). Sequencing was done on a sample of blood. This CDR3 reads CASSQELGGGTYGRNIQYF.